These T cell receptor beta chains were read from a single sample in a study of radiation and T cells in renal cell carcinoma. Using immunoSEQ multiplex PCR, the repertoire was profiled, and TCRdb retains in-frame clones only, with some absent. The sample includes over 45,000 clones, over 70% seen only once; the top ten take approximately 6.8%. The sample consisted of blood, taken from a patient whose treatment included radiotherapy and nephrectomy. These receptors all stem from a man aged 55 to 70 with renal cell carcinoma. CDR3s include the opening cysteine and the closing phenylalanine or tryptophan. A D gene is named only where the DNA matches it firmly. The size entry is marked missing in some rows and otherwise reads once, few, many or a size class.

>TRBJ1-5|once|-|TRBV7-2
CASSPLGAGNQPQHF
TGTGCCAGCAGCCCCTTGGGGGCAGGCAATCAGCCCCAGCATTTT
>TRBJ1-5|-|-|TRBV12-5
CATGGGHEDDQPQHF
TGTGCTACCGGGGGGGGGCACGAAGACGATCAGCCCCAGCATTTT
>TRBJ2-7|-|-|TRBV5-1
CASSGRNEQYF
TGCGCCAGCAGCGGCCGGAACGAGCAGTACTTC
>TRBJ2-5|once|-|TRBV11-3
CASSPGVGPARNF
TGTGCCAGCAGCCCCGGGGTGGGCCCCGCCAGAAACTTC
>TRBJ2-3|-|-|TRBV7-7
CASSLDQRDTQYF
TGTGCCAGCAGCTTAGATCAGCGGGATACGCAGTATTTT
>TRBJ2-1|-|TRBD2|TRBV9
CASSQERGAYNEQFF
TGTGCCAGCAGCCAAGAGCGGGGCGCCTACAATGAGCAGTTCTTC
>TRBJ2-1|-|TRBD1|TRBV30
CASYGTVAGDEQFF
TGTGCCTCATATGGGACAGTTGCAGGCGATGAGCAGTTCTTC
>TRBJ2-5|once|TRBD2|TRBV5-1
CASSLETSGHQETQYF
TGCGCCAGCAGCTTGGAAACTAGCGGCCACCAAGAGACCCAGTACTTC
>TRBJ2-1|-|-|TRBV30
CAWRPTAVITSYNEQFF
TGTGCCTGGAGGCCCACAGCTGTAATAACCTCCTACAATGAGCAGTTCTTC
>TRBJ1-3|-|-|TRBV7-2
CASSPPYVGAAADTIYF
TGTGCCAGCAGCCCCCCTTACGTGGGTGCAGCAGCTGACACCATATATTTT
>TRBJ2-3|-|TRBD2|TRBV5-4
CASSSGLAGGGDTQYF
TGTGCCAGCAGCTCGGGACTAGCGGGAGGGGGCGATACGCAGTATTTT
>TRBJ2-3|-|TRBD2|TRBV30
CAWSRSGGPDTQYF
TGTGCCTGGAGTAGGTCGGGGGGGCCCGATACGCAGTATTTT
>TRBJ1-5|-|-|TRBV4-1
CASSQEEAGYQPQHF
TGCGCCAGCAGCCAAGAAGAAGCGGGTTATCAGCCCCAGCATTTT
>TRBJ1-1|few|-|TRBV5-1
CASSLRGSEAFF
TGCGCCAGCAGCTTGAGGGGAAGTGAAGCTTTCTTT
>TRBJ2-5|-|-|TRBV15
CATSRASLGETQYF
TGTGCCACCAGCAGAGCGTCCCTGGGGGAGACCCAGTACTTC
>TRBJ2-3|few|TRBD2|TRBV9
CASSVDASGSTDTQYF
TGTGCCAGCAGCGTAGACGCTAGCGGTAGCACAGATACGCAGTATTTT
>TRBJ2-3|-|-|TRBV18
CASGGGDTDTQYF
TGTGCCAGCGGGGGCGGGGACACAGATACGCAGTATTTT
>TRBJ2-3|few|TRBD1|TRBV25-1
CASSEGQGALDTQYF
TGTGCCAGCAGTGAGGGACAGGGGGCTTTAGATACGCAGTATTTT
>TRBJ2-1|-|-|TRBV11-1
CASSFLSEQFF
TGTGCCAGCAGCTTTCTGAGTGAGCAGTTCTTC
>TRBJ1-5|-|-|TRBV19
CASTQEAGQGNQPQHF
TGTGCCAGTACCCAGGAAGCAGGACAAGGCAATCAGCCCCAGCATTTT
>TRBJ2-1|-|-|TRBV13
CASTHGEENPNNEQFF
TGTGCCAGCACTCATGGGGAGGAGAACCCAAACAATGAGCAGTTCTTC
>TRBJ1-2|-|TRBD1|TRBV6-5
CASSYTRGGDYGYTF
TGTGCCAGCAGTTACACCAGGGGGGGGGACTATGGCTACACCTTC
>TRBJ2-5|-|-|TRBV12-5
CASGLGSDPETQYF
TGTGCTAGTGGTTTGGGGTCAGATCCGGAGACCCAGTACTTC
>TRBJ1-2|-|TRBD1|TRBV6-6
CASSYDRVGYGYTF
TGTGCCAGCAGTTACGACAGGGTCGGATATGGCTACACCTTC
>TRBJ1-1|once|-|TRBV10-3
CATWTSLNTEAFF
TGTGCCACCTGGACTTCGCTGAACACTGAAGCTTTCTTT
>TRBJ2-1|-|-|TRBV5-4
CASSLAITRNEQFF
TGTGCCAGCAGCTTGGCCATTACAAGGAATGAGCAGTTCTTC
>TRBJ2-5|-|-|TRBV2
CANMDIKDQETQYF
TGTGCCAACATGGACATAAAAGACCAAGAGACCCAGTACTTC
>TRBJ1-2|once|-|TRBV5-1
CASSPDVGVNYGYTF
TGCGCCAGCAGCCCTGACGTAGGGGTTAACTATGGCTACACCTTC
>TRBJ1-1|-|-|TRBV27
CANPTGGSRNTEAFF
TGTGCCAACCCCACAGGTGGGAGCAGGAACACTGAAGCTTTCTTT
>TRBJ2-1|-|-|TRBV5-5
CASSFRGAGNNEQFF
TGTGCCAGCAGCTTCCGAGGGGCCGGAAACAATGAGCAGTTCTTC
>TRBJ2-7|-|-|TRBV5-4
CASSPRAPAYEQYF
TGTGCCAGCAGCCCCCGGGCCCCAGCCTACGAGCAGTACTTC
>TRBJ2-2|-|TRBD2|TRBV11-3
CASSLGGTNTGELFF
TGTGCCAGCAGCTTGGGGGGGACCAACACCGGGGAGCTGTTTTTT
>TRBJ2-5|-|-|TRBV5-4
CASSLAGVAETQYF
TGTGCCAGCAGCTTGGCGGGGGTTGCGGAGACCCAGTACTTC